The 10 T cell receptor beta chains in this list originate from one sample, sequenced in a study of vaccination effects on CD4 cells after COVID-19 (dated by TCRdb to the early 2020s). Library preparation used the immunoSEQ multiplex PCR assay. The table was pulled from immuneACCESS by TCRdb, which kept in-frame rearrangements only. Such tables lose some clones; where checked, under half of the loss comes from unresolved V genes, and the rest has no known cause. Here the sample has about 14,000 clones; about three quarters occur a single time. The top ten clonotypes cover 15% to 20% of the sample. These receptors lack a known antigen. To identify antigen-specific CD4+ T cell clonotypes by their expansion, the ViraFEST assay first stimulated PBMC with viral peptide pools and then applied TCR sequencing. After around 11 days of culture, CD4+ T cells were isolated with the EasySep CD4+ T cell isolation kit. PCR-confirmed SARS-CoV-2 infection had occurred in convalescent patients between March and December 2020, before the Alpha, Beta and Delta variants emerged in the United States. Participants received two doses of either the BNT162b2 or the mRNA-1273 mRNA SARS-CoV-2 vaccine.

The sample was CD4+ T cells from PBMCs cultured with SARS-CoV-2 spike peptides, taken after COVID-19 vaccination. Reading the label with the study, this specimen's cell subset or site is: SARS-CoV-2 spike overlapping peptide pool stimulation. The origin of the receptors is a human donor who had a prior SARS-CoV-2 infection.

The CDR3 loop is CASSLEGLDTEAFF. The CDR3 nucleotides are TGTGCCAGCAGCTTAGAGGGGTTAGACACTGAAGCTTTCTTT. The J gene is TRBJ1-1, the V gene TRBV11-3, with D unclear. Per germline, CDR1 SGHNT and CDR2 YENEEA. The CDR3 runs 14 residues. With 0 bases removed from V and 3 bases from J, the gap between germline ends came to 8 bases.

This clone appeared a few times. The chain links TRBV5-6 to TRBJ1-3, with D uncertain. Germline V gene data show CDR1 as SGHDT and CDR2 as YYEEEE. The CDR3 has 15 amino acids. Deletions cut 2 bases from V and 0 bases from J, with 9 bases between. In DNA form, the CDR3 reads TGTGCCAGCAGCTTACTTACACCCTCTGGAAACACCATATATTTT. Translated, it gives CASSLLTPSGNTIYF.

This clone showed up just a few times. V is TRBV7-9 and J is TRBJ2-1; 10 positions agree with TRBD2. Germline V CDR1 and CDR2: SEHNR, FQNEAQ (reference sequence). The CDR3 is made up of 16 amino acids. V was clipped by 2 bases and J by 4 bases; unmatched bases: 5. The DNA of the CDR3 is TGTGCCAGCAGCTTATCAGGGACTAGCGCGTACAATGAGCAGTTCTTC. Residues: CASSLSGTSAYNEQFF.

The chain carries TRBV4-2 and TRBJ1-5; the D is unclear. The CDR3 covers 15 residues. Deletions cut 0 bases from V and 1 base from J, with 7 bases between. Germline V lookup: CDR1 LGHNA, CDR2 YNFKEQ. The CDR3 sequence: CASSQEGWSNQPQHF. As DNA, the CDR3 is TGTGCCAGCAGCCAAGAGGGGTGGAGCAATCAGCCCCAGCATTTT.

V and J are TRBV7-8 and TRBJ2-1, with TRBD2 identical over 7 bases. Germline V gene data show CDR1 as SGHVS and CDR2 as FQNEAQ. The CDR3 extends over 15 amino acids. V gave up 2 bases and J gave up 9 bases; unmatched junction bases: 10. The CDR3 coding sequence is TGTGCCAGCAGCTTACTCCCCGGACTAGGGGTTGAGCAGTTCTTC. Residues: CASSLLPGLGVEQFF.

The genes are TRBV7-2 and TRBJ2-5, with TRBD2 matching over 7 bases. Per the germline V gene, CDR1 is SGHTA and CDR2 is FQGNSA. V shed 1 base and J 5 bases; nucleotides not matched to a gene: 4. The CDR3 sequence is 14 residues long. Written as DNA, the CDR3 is TGTGCCAGCAGCTTAGGGGGGGGAAGGGAGACCCAGTACTTC. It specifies CASSLGGGRETQYF.

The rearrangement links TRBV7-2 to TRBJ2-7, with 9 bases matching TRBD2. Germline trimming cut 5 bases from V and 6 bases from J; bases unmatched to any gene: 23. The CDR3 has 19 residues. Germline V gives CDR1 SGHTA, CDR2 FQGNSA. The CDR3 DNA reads TGTGCCAGCAGCCCGGTGAGCACTAGCGGGTCCTCGGCCCTTGCCGAGCAGTACTTC. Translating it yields CASSPVSTSGSSALAEQYF.

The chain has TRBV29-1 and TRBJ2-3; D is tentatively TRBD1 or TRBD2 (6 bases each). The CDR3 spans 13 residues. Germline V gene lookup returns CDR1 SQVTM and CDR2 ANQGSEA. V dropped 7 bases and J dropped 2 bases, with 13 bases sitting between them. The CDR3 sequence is CSAGGRPTDTQYF. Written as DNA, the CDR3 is TGCAGCGCTGGGGGGCGGCCCACAGATACGCAGTATTTT.

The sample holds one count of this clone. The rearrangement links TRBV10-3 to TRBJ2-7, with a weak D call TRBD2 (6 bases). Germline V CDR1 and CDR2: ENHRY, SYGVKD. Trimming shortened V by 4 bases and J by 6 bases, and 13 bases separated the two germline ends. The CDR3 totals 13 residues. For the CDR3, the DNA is TGTGCCATCAGTGGGGGTGGCGGGGCCGAGCAGTACTTC. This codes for CAISGGGGAEQYF.

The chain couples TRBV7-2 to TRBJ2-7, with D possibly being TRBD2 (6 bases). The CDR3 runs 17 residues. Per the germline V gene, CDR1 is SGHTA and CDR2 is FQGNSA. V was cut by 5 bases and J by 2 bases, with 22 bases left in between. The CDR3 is CASSPGVGLRVPYEQYF. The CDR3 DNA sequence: TGTGCCAGCAGCCCCGGGGTCGGACTACGAGTCCCCTACGAGCAGTACTTC.